Following are 8 T cell receptor beta chains from one sample sequenced in a study of shared clonotypes between healthy human individuals. The data were produced by immunoSEQ multiplex PCR, yet TCRdb's version contains in-frame clones alone and is incomplete. The sample has about 2.4 million clones, around 94% seen once. Sequencing was done on a sample of naive CD4+ T cells sorted from blood. Sample subset: CD45RA+ positively selected. The receptor source for this set is a man younger than 30 in good health.

The chain recombines TRBV6-5 with TRBJ2-7, with 8 bases that match TRBD1. Germline CDR1 is MNHEY and CDR2 is SVGAGI. The CDR3 loop spans 15 amino acids. Germline trimming cut 1 base from V and 1 base from J; bases unmatched to any gene: 3. The CDR3 sequence is CASSYLTGGSYEQYF. The CDR3 DNA reads as TGTGCCAGCAGTTACTTAACAGGGGGATCCTACGAGCAGTACTTC.

The chain employs TRBV6-6 and TRBJ2-7, with 8 bases that match TRBD1. The ends lost 4 bases at V and 3 bases at J; junction bases unmatched: 8. CDR3 length equals 15 residues. The V gene's germline CDR1 is MNHNY and CDR2 SVGAGI (reference sequence). In DNA form, the CDR3 reads TGTGCCAGCAGTTCAACCGGGACAGGCGGCTACGAGCAGTACTTC. This sequence encodes CASSSTGTGGYEQYF.

With respect to this clone: Compared with germline, one end of the junction differs, possibly owing to a read error. The chain recombines TRBV2 with TRBJ2-7, with D perhaps matching TRBD2 (6 bases). Germline lookup yields CDR1 SNHLY and CDR2 FYNNEI. CDR3 size: 11 residues. CDR3 sequence: CASSEDGSLDF. The CDR3 DNA follows: TGTGCCAGCAGTGAAGACGGGAGCTTGGACTTC.

The chain carries TRBV5-1 and TRBJ2-7; no firm D call. From germline, CDR1 is SGHRS and CDR2 YFSETQ. The CDR3 sequence is 11 residues long. Trimming took 6 bases from V and 6 from J, leaving 10 bases between them. The CDR3: CASTSGREQYF. CDR3 DNA sequence: TGCGCCAGCACGTCCGGTCGCGAGCAGTACTTC.

This chain uses TRBV12-5 with TRBJ2-4; weak D call: TRBD2 (5 bases). The V gene's germline CDR1 is LGHNT and CDR2 FRNRAP. The V end lost 5 bases, the J end lost 6 bases, and 14 bases lay between the germline ends. The CDR3 runs to 14 residues. The CDR3 sequence is CASGRSRVINIQYF. CDR3 DNA: TGTGCTAGTGGTCGCTCGAGGGTGATAAACATTCAGTACTTC.

The V call is TRBV28, the J call TRBJ2-7; 12 positions match TRBD1. This CDR3 contains 15 residues. Per germline, CDR1 MDHEN and CDR2 SYDVKM. Trimming removed 5 bases from V and 4 bases from J; junction bases left unmatched: 6. The CDR3: CASSVPGQGAYEQYF. CDR3 sequence (DNA): TGTGCCAGCAGTGTACCGGGACAGGGGGCATACGAGCAGTACTTC.

The rearrangement uses TRBV6-5 and TRBJ2-7, with 7 bases fitting TRBD1. After removal of 0 bases from V and 3 bases from J, the junction contained 8 bases not matched to a gene. The CDR3 loop spans 16 amino acids. Per germline, CDR1 MNHEY and CDR2 SVGAGI. CDR3 bases: TGTGCCAGCAGTTACTCGTCCCATCAGGGGGTCTACGAGCAGTACTTC. Translating it yields CASSYSSHQGVYEQYF.

This clone has only a few counts. This rearrangement joins TRBV6-5 to TRBJ1-1; no definite D call. V was shortened by 7 bases and J by 0 bases, with 15 bases between the two germline ends. The germline CDR1 and CDR2 sequences are MNHEY and SVGAGI. The CDR3 spans 15 residues. The CDR3 coding sequence is TGTGCCAGCACGGCCCTTGACATAGTGAACACTGAAGCTTTCTTT. Translating it yields CASTALDIVNTEAFF.